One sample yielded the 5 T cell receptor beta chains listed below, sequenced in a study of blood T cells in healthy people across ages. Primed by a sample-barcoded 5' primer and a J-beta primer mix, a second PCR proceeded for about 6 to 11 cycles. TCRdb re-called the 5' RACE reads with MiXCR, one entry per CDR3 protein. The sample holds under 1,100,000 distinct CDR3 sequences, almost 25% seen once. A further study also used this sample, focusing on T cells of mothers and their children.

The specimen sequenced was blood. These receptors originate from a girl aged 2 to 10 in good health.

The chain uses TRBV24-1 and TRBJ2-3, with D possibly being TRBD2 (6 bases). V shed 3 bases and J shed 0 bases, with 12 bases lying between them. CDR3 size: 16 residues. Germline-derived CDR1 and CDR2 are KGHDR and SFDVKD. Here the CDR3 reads CATSDGGIPSTDTQYF. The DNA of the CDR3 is TGTGCCACCAGTGATGGGGGGATCCCTAGCACAGATACGCAGTATTTT.

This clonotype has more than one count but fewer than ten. CDR3 DNA sequence: TGTGCCAGCAGACTGGTCCTTCACACTGAAGCTTTCTTT. Protein: CASRLVLHTEAFF. This chain uses TRBV6-5 with TRBJ1-1; no definite D call. V was shortened by 6 bases and J by 3 bases, with 11 bases between the two germline ends. The CDR3 sequence is 13 residues long. Germline V CDR1 and CDR2: MNHEY, SVGAGI.

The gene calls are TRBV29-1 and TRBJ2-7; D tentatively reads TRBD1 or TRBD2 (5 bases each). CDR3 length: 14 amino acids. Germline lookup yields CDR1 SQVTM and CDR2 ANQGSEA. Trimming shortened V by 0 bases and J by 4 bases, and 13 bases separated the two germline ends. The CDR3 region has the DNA TGCAGCGTTGAAGACATGGGGGAAGGGTACGAGCAGTACTTC. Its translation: CSVEDMGEGYEQYF.

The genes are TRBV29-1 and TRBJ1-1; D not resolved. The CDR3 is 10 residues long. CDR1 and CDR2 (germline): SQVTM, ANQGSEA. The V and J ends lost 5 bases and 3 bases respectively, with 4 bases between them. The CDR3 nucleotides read TGCAGCGTTCACCACACTGAAGCTTTCTTT. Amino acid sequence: CSVHHTEAFF.

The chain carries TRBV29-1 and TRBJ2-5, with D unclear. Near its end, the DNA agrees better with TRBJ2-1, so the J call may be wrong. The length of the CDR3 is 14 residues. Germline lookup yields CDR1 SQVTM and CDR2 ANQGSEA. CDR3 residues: CSAAPMDPFNEQFF. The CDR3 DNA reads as TGCAGCGCTGCCCCAATGGACCCGTTTAATGAGCAGTTCTTC.